This TCR beta chain emerged from a study of shared clonotypes between healthy human individuals (dated by TCRdb to about 2020). Concerning the study at large: A few men and a couple of women, aged 18 to 49 years, made up the cohort. For each donor, CD4 naive and CD4 memory were each given three plates, CD8 naive was given two plates, and CD8 memory was given one plate. Per donor, leukapheresis produced somewhere between about 0.94 and 8.9 billion PBMCs. To increase sequencing depth and limit assay-specific biases, different laboratories used diverse techniques to prepare libraries and sequence TCR repertoires. To estimate repertoire size and how much clonotype sharing occurs between individuals, the study deeply sequenced the blood TCR repertoires of 5 or 6 healthy adults. The paper's findings and limits, for the study overall: Approximately 5% of naive CD4, roughly 3.5% of naive CD8, approximately 2.2% of memory CD4, and roughly 0.4% of memory CD8 clonotypes were shared across several donors. Pairwise subsampling indicated that sequencing depth was expected to affect the degree of clonotype sharing among donors. Even with the large sequencing depth, rarefaction of the sorted-subset datasets indicated that sequencing was incomplete. Compared with non-shared clonotypes, the clonotypes found in all four sorted-subset donors had higher generation probabilities. The genetic and exposure-history diversity represented was limited by the small number of donors. Sampling was restricted to blood, and TCR repertoires in tissues likely differ from the TCR repertoires found in blood. Naive subsets generally had larger estimated clonotype richness than memory subsets did.

Via the germline V gene, CDR1 is ENHRY and CDR2 SYGVKD. Including cysteine and phenylalanine, the CDR3 has 14 amino acids. CDR3 DNA is the only sequence kept; it has 42 bases, read in frame from the first base. V is pared back by 10 bases and J by 0 bases, with 13 bases lying between the germline termini. Using the deep immunoSEQ assay, multiplex PCR amplified TCR CDR3 regions from genomic DNA. Extracted genomic DNA from each cell subset was distributed evenly across all wells of several immunoSEQ 96-well plates, and each plate was treated as a replicate. For sorted subsets, each replicate PCR was loaded with roughly 200 ng genomic DNA, equivalent to 25,000 to 30,000 T cell genomes. The purified libraries were quantified using a Qubit 3.0 fluorometer, sized with a Bioanalyzer 2100, and then quantified again using the KAPA Library Quantification kit. A separate single-read 150-cycle Illumina NextSeq 550 flow cell was used to sequence each immunoSEQ 96-well plate. Per the original workflow: The immunoSEQ output contained only junctional sequences without quality scores, so filtering could not match that applied to full-length reads. To assign V/J genes and CDR3, sequences were annotated against IMGT germline references using PyIR, a Python wrapper for IgBLAST v1.9. Reads with weak V/J assignments (E-value above 1e-6), missing CDR3, stop codons, out-of-frame junctions, or ambiguous translated residues were removed. V3J clonotypes were defined as sequences sharing the same inferred V gene, J gene, and CDR3 amino acid sequence. Percentage overlap between repertoires was calculated by dividing the number of shared unique clonotypes by the size of the smaller repertoire. RTK rarefaction, the Chao1 estimator, and Recon v2.1 estimates of unobserved clonotypes were used to assess repertoire richness. Generation probabilities were computed with OLGA for all TCRbeta clonotypes obtained by the gDNA method from several donors. TCRdb re-hosts the immuneACCESS table, in-frame sequences only. Its copies lack some clones; in the studies checked, an unresolved V gene accounts for under half of them, and the cause for the rest is not known. That table is the source of V, J and clone size, and D and trimming were worked out from the DNA. In all, the sample holds roughly 1,500,000 clones, and approximately 98.5% of those were seen once. The top ten clones comprise under 0.45% of the sample.

The donors were healthy, HIV-negative adults with no recently reported acute infections or vaccinations. Only Caucasian adults living in Nashville, Tennessee, USA were represented among the donors. CD4+ T cells were enriched by magnetic negative selection; naive cells were then positively selected on CD45RA, and the negative fraction formed the memory subset. After blood collection by leukapheresis, PBMCs were isolated using Ficoll-Histopaque density gradient centrifugation and then cryopreserved in the vapor phase of liquid nitrogen. Analytical flow cytometry was used to check the purity and quantity of each magnetically sorted T cell population. Each sorted fraction had its genomic DNA isolated and then quantified by UV absorbance on a Nanodrop 2000c. The count of this clone is one. There is no known antigen for this receptor. Qualities for individual bases were not recorded, and no much larger clone is one base off.

The chain is made from TRBV10-3 and TRBJ1-5; the D gene identity is not certain. What was sequenced was naive CD4+ T cells sorted from blood. Explained via the paper, the cell subset or site label denotes: CD45RA+ positively selected. The sequence was collected from a man younger than 45 in good health. The CDR3 region has the sequence CATQTVNSNQPQHF. The sequenced DNA: TGTGCCACGCAAACAGTGAATAGCAATCAGCCCCAGCATTTT.